This T cell receptor (beta chain) is drawn from a study of human T cells and chemical hapten exposure. Total RNA was extracted from unfractionated whole blood. This clonotype showed up just a few times. Separate cDNA molecules received unique molecular identifiers, which the library attached to them. Using its own MiXCR run on the 5' RACE reads, TCRdb lists one record per CDR3 protein. The sample has about 110,000 distinct CDR3 sequences, around 20% seen once. Per germline, CDR1 SNHLY and CDR2 FYNNEI. V was shortened by 5 bases and J by 7 bases, with 12 bases between the two germline ends. The CDR3 length is 14 residues.

The chain employs TRBV2 and TRBJ1-6; possible D gene TRBD1, 6 bases. The receptor was derived from a human donor in good health. The CDR3 coding sequence is TGTGCCAGCAGTCCGGACAGCGAGAATTCACCCCTCCACTTT. Its translation is CASSPDSENSPLHF.